One and the same sample provided the 30 T cell receptor beta chains below, sequenced in a study of identical twins (dated by TCRdb to the mid-2010s). The method was 5' RACE. The instrument given in TCRdb is Illumina HiSeq 2000. TCRdb reran the public reads through fastp at Q25 and MiXCR, keeping productive beta chains. Entries are consolidated by CDR3 protein sequence, retaining the most common genes and DNA. This sample lists around 960,000 distinct CDR3 sequences; 9% to 15% were detected once. The ten top clones hold around 1.5% of the sample. Separately, the same data were catalogued under a study of yellow fever vaccine responses in identical twins.

The sequenced material came from PBMCs. The receptors derive from a woman under 30 in good health.

This sequence joins TRBV11-3 and TRBJ2-2; the D is unclear. Trimming removed 1 base from V and 5 bases from J, with 8 bases in between. CDR1 and CDR2 from the germline V gene are SGHNT and YENEEA. The CDR3 contains 14 residues. This chain's CDR3 is CASSLGPKTGELFF. CDR3 DNA sequence: TGTGCCAGCAGCTTAGGCCCAAAGACCGGGGAGCTGTTTTTT. Complete variable domain (other parts from reference TRBV11-3 and TRBJ2-2): EAGVVQSPRYKIIEKKQPVAFWCNPISGHNTLYWYLQNLGQGPELLIRYENEEAVDDSQLPKDRFSAERLKGVDSTLKIQPAELGDSAVYLCASSLGPKTGELFFGEGSRLTVL.

The V and J genes are TRBV20-1 and TRBJ2-7, with D possibly being TRBD1 (6 bases). Looked up from germline, CDR1 is DFQATT and CDR2 is SNEGSKA (reference sequence). This CDR3 comprises 12 residues. The V gene lost 4 bases and the J gene lost 5 bases, with 12 bases spanning the gap. The CDR3 sequence is CSATYYRDEQYF. CDR3 coding DNA: TGCAGTGCTACCTATTACAGGGACGAGCAGTACTTC.

The rearrangement joins TRBV12-3 or TRBV12-4 to TRBJ1-5; D is ambiguous. Trimming left V 2 bases short and J 1 base short, with 6 bases between. The CDR3 runs 14 residues. CDR3 in amino acids: CASSLYQSNQPQHF. As DNA, the CDR3 is TGTGCCAGCAGTTTATATCAAAGCAATCAGCCCCAGCATTTT.

CDR3 protein: CASSSLQGFETQYF. The CDR3 DNA reads as TGTGCCAGCAGCTCGTTACAGGGTTTCGAGACCCAGTACTTC. The gene calls are TRBV7-2 and TRBJ2-5, with D tentatively TRBD1 (6 bases). From germline, CDR1 is SGHTA and CDR2 FQGNSA. The V end was cut by 4 bases, the J end by 5 bases, with 14 bases between. This CDR3 spans 14 amino acids. The variable domain in full, with the rest retrieved from reference TRBV7-2 and TRBJ2-5, is GAGVSQSPSNKVTEKGKDVELRCDPISGHTALYWYRQSLGQGLEFLIYFQGNSAPDKSGLPSDRFSAERTGGSVSTLTIQRTQQEDSAVYLCASSSLQGFETQYFGPGTRLLVL.

V is TRBV24-1 and J is TRBJ2-1, with D perhaps TRBD1 (6 bases). The CDR3 totals 16 residues. V lost 4 bases and J lost 7, with 19 bases in between. Per germline, CDR1 KGHDR and CDR2 SFDVKD. The CDR3 loop reads CATSEHSGVGTNEQFF. The DNA of the CDR3 is TGTGCCACCAGTGAACATTCAGGGGTTGGGACGAATGAGCAGTTCTTC.

The chain combines TRBV3-1 with TRBJ2-7, with no clear D. Looked up from germline, CDR1 is LGHDT and CDR2 is YNNKEL (reference sequence). This CDR3 is 13 amino acids long. The V and J ends lost 1 base and 5 bases respectively, with 9 bases between them. The CDR3 DNA reads TGTGCCAGCAGCCAAGCAAAACTCCACGAGCAGTACTTC. This gives the protein CASSQAKLHEQYF.

DNA of the CDR3: TGTGCCAGCAGCCTAAGCGGGACTAGCGGGAATACGCAGTATTTT. This gives the protein CASSLSGTSGNTQYF. The chain joins TRBV3-1 to TRBJ2-3; 13 bases are shared with TRBD2. Germline lookup yields CDR1 LGHDT and CDR2 YNNKEL (reference sequence). V lost 4 bases and J lost 7; bases outside the gene matches: 5. There are 15 residues in the CDR3.

This clonotype has just a few counts. V is TRBV6-5 and J is TRBJ1-4; perhaps TRBD1 as D (6 bases). Germline V gene sequence: CDR1 MNHEY, CDR2 SVGAGI. V lost 4 bases to trimming and J lost 4 bases, with 10 bases between them. CDR3 size: 14 residues. CDR3 loop: CASSWGANNEKLFF. The CDR3 nucleotides read TGTGCCAGCAGTTGGGGGGCAAATAATGAAAAACTGTTTTTT.

The rearrangement links TRBV5-1 to TRBJ2-1; D is uncertain. The CDR3 runs 17 residues. Germline values: CDR1 SGHRS, CDR2 YFSETQ. Trimming stripped 1 base from V and 5 bases from J, with 19 bases between. The CDR3 loop reads CASSLWPQMVQNNEQFF. CDR3 coding DNA: TGCGCCAGCAGCTTGTGGCCCCAAATGGTACAGAACAATGAGCAGTTCTTC.

This clonotype has only a few counts. V gene TRBV7-6 combines with J gene TRBJ2-7; D call uncertain. This CDR3 spans 12 amino acids. Germline V gene data show CDR1 as SGHVS and CDR2 as FNYEAQ. Trimming cost V 5 bases and J 6 bases, with 11 bases left between them. The CDR3 protein is CASSPPLSEQYF. The CDR3 bases are TGTGCCAGCAGCCCACCGTTGAGCGAGCAGTACTTC.

The CDR3 here is CASGSFKGASETQYF. The CDR3 DNA is TGTGCCAGCGGGTCTTTCAAGGGGGCGTCAGAGACCCAGTACTTC. The chain uses TRBV6-1 and TRBJ2-5; the match to TRBD1 covers 7 bases. Germline CDR1 and CDR2: MNHNS and SASEGT. J gave up 4 bases and V 8 bases, and 13 bases lay outside the gene matches. This CDR3 is 15 amino acids long.

As DNA, the CDR3 is TGTGCCAGCAGCTGGGGAGGAGCCGGGGAGCTGTTTTTT. It translates to CASSWGGAGELFF. The rearrangement joins TRBV12-3 or TRBV12-4 to TRBJ2-2, with D maybe TRBD2 (6 bases). The CDR3 spans 13 residues. V was cut by 6 bases and J by 6 bases, with 11 bases left in between.

Ten or more counts support this clonotype. This chain connects TRBV5-1 to TRBJ2-2; TRBD1 matches 7 bases. Germline values: CDR1 SGHRS, CDR2 YFSETQ. The CDR3 contains 14 residues. V shed 5 bases and J 5 bases; nucleotides not matched to a gene: 6. In DNA form, the CDR3 reads TGCGCCAGCAGAGGAACAGGGGAAACCGGGGAGCTGTTTTTT. Amino acids: CASRGTGETGELFF.

This clonotype was seen at least ten times. V and J are TRBV7-2 and TRBJ2-1; 7 bases are shared with TRBD1. This CDR3 is 15 amino acids long. Germline loops: CDR1 SGHTA, CDR2 FQGNSA. After removal of 6 bases from V and 0 bases from J, the junction contained 5 bases not matched to a gene. The DNA of the CDR3 is TGTGCCAGCAGTCGACAGGGAAGCTCCTACAATGAGCAGTTCTTC. It yields the protein CASSRQGSSYNEQFF.

This clonotype was counted between two and nine times. The chain carries TRBV7-8 and TRBJ1-4; D not resolved. The CDR3 runs to 13 residues. CDR1 is SGHVS and CDR2 is FQNEAQ in the germline V gene. Trimming took off 4 bases at V and 5 bases at J, with 8 bases between the two ends. The CDR3 here is CASSSGENEKLFF. CDR3 nucleotide sequence: TGTGCCAGCAGCTCTGGAGAAAATGAAAAACTGTTTTTT.

This clonotype was observed a handful of times. The chain links TRBV7-9 to TRBJ2-7; no reliable D call. V was clipped by 3 bases and J by 3 bases, with 15 bases between them. Per germline, CDR1 SEHNR and CDR2 FQNEAQ (reference sequence). The CDR3 length is 15 residues. The CDR3 coding sequence is TGTGCCAGCAGCTTTTCGGCCGCGGAGTTCTACGAGCAGTACGTC. Protein sequence: CASSFSAAEFYEQYV.

The chain couples TRBV12-3 or TRBV12-4 to TRBJ1-3; 7 nucleotides line up with TRBD1. V lost 3 bases, J lost 0 bases, and 8 bases stayed unmatched. This CDR3 is 17 amino acids long. The CDR3 DNA reads TGTGCCAGCAGTTTGGCGTCCGGGACAGTCTCTGGAAACACCATATATTTT. Translated, it gives CASSLASGTVSGNTIYF.

This clonotype was observed at least ten times. V gene TRBV25-1 combines with J gene TRBJ1-1, with unresolved D. The germline V and J ends were trimmed by 1 base and 2 bases, with 20 bases remaining between them. The CDR3 is 18 residues long. Germline V gene lookup returns CDR1 MGHDK and CDR2 SYGVNS. The CDR3 region has the DNA TGTGCCAGCAGTGAATTTTCAGGACTCGTCTGCTACAACACTGAAGCTTTCTTT. Translated: CASSEFSGLVCYNTEAFF.

This clonotype was seen many times. V gene TRBV28 combines with J gene TRBJ2-7; D remains ambiguous. This CDR3 is built from 12 residues. Per the germline V gene, CDR1 is MDHEN and CDR2 is SYDVKM. With 1 base removed from V and 2 bases from J, the gap between germline ends came to 3 bases. CDR3 coding DNA: TGTGCCAGCAGTTTATTCGCCTACGAGCAGTACTTC. It is translated as CASSLFAYEQYF.

J is TRBJ1-2 and V is TRBV25-1; 8 bases are shared with TRBD1. The CDR3 is 14 residues long. V shed 7 bases and J 2 bases; nucleotides not matched to a gene: 6. CDR1 MGHDK and CDR2 SYGVNS come from the germline V gene. CDR3 amino acids: CASNRGVENYGYTF. The CDR3 DNA reads as TGTGCCAGCAACAGGGGGGTGGAGAACTATGGCTACACCTTC.

This clonotype was seen more than once but under ten times. The chain is built from TRBV12-3 or TRBV12-4 and TRBJ2-7; 12 bases line up with TRBD2. J lost 3 bases, V lost 3 bases, and 12 bases had no gene match. The CDR3 has 18 residues. The CDR3 bases are TGTGCCAGCAGTTTGGTCGTGGTGAAGGGACTAGCGGGCTACGAGCAGTACTTC. This sequence encodes CASSLVVVKGLAGYEQYF.

This chain uses TRBV28 with TRBJ1-1; the match to TRBD1 covers 9 bases. Trimming cost V 8 bases and J 8 bases; bases outside gene matches: 12. The germline gives CDR1 MDHEN, CDR2 SYDVKM. This CDR3 has 14 residues. CDR3 amino acids: CASGGQGSEREAFF. The CDR3, as DNA: TGTGCCAGCGGGGGACAGGGTTCGGAGCGGGAAGCTTTCTTT.

This rearrangement joins TRBV5-1 to TRBJ2-7; tentatively, D is TRBD2 (5 bases). Germline CDR1 SGHRS, CDR2 YFSETQ. Between the trimmed V and J ends, which lost 2 bases and 6 bases, there was a span of 15 bases. The CDR3 is made up of 14 amino acids. As DNA, the CDR3 is TGCGCCAGCAGCTTAAGAGGCTCGGGGAGCGAGCAGTACTTC. Protein product: CASSLRGSGSEQYF.

The J gene is TRBJ2-5, the V gene TRBV2; D remains ambiguous. The CDR3 is 13 amino acids. The V end was cut by 6 bases, the J end by 3 bases, with 11 bases between. Per the germline V gene, CDR1 is SNHLY and CDR2 is FYNNEI. The CDR3 bases are TGTGCCAGCAGGCCAAGGGCCGAAGAGACCCAGTACTTC. Translation gives CASRPRAEETQYF.

Only a few counts were recorded for this clonotype. The chain couples TRBV2 to TRBJ2-3; D is unresolved. The V end was cut by 6 bases, the J end by 1 base, with 11 bases between. This CDR3 region has 14 residues. Germline V lookup: CDR1 SNHLY, CDR2 FYNNEI. CDR3 loop: CASRQRVRTDTQYF. The CDR3 bases are TGTGCCAGCAGGCAAAGGGTACGCACAGATACGCAGTATTTT.

Here the CDR3 reads CASSPRVRMNTEAFF. The CDR3 DNA is TGTGCCAGCAGCCCCCGGGTCAGGATGAACACTGAAGCTTTCTTT. The chain uses TRBV5-4 and TRBJ1-1; D not certain. In germline, CDR1 is SGHNT, CDR2 YYREEE (reference sequence). Trimming removed 4 bases from V and 0 bases from J, with 13 bases in between. This CDR3 has 15 amino acids.

This clonotype was counted at least ten times. The V and J genes are TRBV3-1 and TRBJ2-6; no clear D. V lost 4 bases to trimming and J lost 1 base, with 5 bases between them. The germline V gene has CDR1 LGHDT and CDR2 YNNKEL (reference sequence). The CDR3 has 14 amino acids. The CDR3 region is CASSPTSGANVLTF. CDR3 nucleotides: TGTGCCAGCAGCCCGACGTCTGGGGCCAACGTCCTGACTTTC.

Only a few counts were recorded for this clonotype. The rearrangement links TRBV10-3 to TRBJ2-5; 7 nucleotides agree with TRBD2. The CDR3 covers 13 residues. Germline lookup yields CDR1 ENHRY and CDR2 SYGVKD. V lost 6 bases to trimming and J lost 5 bases; unmatched junction nucleotides: 6. Here the CDR3 reads CAISQELAETQYF. CDR3 DNA: TGTGCCATCAGCCAGGAACTAGCGGAGACCCAGTACTTC.

At least ten counts were recorded for this clonotype. V usage is TRBV9 and J usage is TRBJ1-2; 11 bases match TRBD1. Germline assignment: CDR1 SGDLS and CDR2 YYNGEE. The CDR3 has 17 amino acids. V shed 4 bases, J shed 6 bases, and the junction held 14 bases outside the gene matches. The CDR3 loop is CASSPWTGGASLDGYTF. CDR3 nucleotides: TGTGCCAGCAGCCCATGGACAGGGGGCGCATCCCTCGATGGCTACACCTTC.

This clonotype showed up just a few times. The CDR3 sequence is CSARGVSGRTYEQYF. CDR3 DNA: TGCAGTGCTAGAGGCGTCAGCGGACGAACCTACGAGCAGTACTTC. The chain uses TRBV20-1 and TRBJ2-7; tentatively, D is TRBD2 (5 bases). The germline V and J ends were trimmed by 1 base and 2 bases, with 15 bases remaining between them. The germline V gene encodes CDR1 DFQATT and CDR2 SNEGSKA (reference sequence). The CDR3 runs to 15 residues.